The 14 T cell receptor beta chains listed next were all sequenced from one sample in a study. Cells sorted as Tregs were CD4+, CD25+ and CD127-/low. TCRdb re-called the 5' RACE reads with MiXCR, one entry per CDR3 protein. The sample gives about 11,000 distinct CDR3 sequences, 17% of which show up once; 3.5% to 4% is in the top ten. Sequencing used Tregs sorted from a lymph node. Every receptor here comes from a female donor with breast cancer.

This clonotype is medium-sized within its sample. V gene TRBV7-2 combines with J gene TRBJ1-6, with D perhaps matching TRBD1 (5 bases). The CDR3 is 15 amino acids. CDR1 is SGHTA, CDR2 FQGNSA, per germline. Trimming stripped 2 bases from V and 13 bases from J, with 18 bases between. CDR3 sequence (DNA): TGTGCCAGCAGCTTATTTCCGGGAGCAGGGATGCCCCTCCACTTT. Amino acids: CASSLFPGAGMPLHF.

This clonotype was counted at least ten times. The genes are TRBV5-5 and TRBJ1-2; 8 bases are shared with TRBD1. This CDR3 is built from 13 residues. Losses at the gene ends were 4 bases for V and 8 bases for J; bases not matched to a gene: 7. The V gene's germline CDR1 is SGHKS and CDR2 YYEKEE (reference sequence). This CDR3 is CASSLGQGEGYTF. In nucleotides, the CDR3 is TGTGCCAGCAGCCTTGGACAGGGAGAAGGCTACACCTTC.

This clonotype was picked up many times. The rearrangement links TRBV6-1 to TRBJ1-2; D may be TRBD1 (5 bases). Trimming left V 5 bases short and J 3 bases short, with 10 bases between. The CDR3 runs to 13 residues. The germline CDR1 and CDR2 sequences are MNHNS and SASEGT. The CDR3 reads CASSFVGDYGYTF. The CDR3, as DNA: TGTGCCAGCAGTTTCGTAGGGGACTATGGCTACACCTTC.

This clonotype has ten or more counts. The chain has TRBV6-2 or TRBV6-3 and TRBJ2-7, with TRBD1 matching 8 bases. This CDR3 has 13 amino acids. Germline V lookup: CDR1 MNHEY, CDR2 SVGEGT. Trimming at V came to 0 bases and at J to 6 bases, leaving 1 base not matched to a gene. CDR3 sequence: CASSYSTGAEQYF. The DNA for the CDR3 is TGTGCCAGCAGTTACTCGACAGGGGCCGAGCAGTACTTC.

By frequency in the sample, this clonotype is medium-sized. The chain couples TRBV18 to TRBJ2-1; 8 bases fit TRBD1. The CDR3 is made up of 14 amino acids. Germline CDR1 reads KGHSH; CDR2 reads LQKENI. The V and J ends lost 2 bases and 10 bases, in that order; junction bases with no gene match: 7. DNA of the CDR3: TGTGCCAGCTCACCAGGGGGACAGGCCCCGGAGCAGTTCTTC. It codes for CASSPGGQAPEQFF.

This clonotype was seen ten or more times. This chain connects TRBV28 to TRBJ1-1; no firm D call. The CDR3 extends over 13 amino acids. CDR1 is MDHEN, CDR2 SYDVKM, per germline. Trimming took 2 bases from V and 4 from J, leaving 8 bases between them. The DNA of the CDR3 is TGTGCCAGCAGTTTAGGAGAAGGCACTGAAGCTTTCTTT. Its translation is CASSLGEGTEAFF.

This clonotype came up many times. This chain's CDR3 is CSATRSGGTGSEQYF. The CDR3 nucleotides are TGCAGTGCTACCCGCAGCGGGGGAACTGGGAGCGAGCAGTACTTC. This rearrangement joins TRBV20-1 to TRBJ2-7; 8 bases line up with TRBD2. V lost 4 bases, J lost 6 bases, and 14 bases stayed unmatched. CDR3 length: 15 residues. Germline CDR1 DFQATT, CDR2 SNEGSKA (reference sequence).

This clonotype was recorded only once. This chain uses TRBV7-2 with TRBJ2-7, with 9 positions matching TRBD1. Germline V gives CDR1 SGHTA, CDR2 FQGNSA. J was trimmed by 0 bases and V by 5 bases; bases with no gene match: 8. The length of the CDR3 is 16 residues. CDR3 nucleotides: TGTGCCAGCAGCCGGTTCGGGACAGGGCGCTCCTACGAGCAGTACTTC. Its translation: CASSRFGTGRSYEQYF.

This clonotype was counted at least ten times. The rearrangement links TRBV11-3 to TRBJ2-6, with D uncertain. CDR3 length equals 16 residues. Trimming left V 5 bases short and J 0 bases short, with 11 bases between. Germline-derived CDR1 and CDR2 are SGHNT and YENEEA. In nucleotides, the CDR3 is TGTGCCAGCAGCCTTAATTTCCGCTCTGGGGCCAACGTCCTGACTTTC. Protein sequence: CASSLNFRSGANVLTF.

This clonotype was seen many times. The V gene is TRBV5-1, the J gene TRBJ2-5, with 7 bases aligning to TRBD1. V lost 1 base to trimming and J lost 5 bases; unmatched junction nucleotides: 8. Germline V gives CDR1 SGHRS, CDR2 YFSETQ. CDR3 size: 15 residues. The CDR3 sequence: CASSLWGQLGETQYF. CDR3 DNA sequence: TGCGCCAGCAGCTTGTGGGGACAGCTAGGGGAGACCCAGTACTTC. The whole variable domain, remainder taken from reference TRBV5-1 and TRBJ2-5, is KAGVTQTPRYLIKTRGQQVTLSCSPISGHRSVSWYQQTPGQGLQFLFEYFSETQRNKGNFPGRFSGRQFSNSRSEMNVSTLELGDSALYLCASSLWGQLGETQYFGPGTRLLVL.

The CDR3 loop is CSARGTSGRPPAKNIQYF. CDR3 coding DNA: TGCAGTGCTAGGGGGACTAGCGGGAGGCCTCCAGCCAAAAACATTCAGTACTTC. The rearrangement joins TRBV20-1 to TRBJ2-4; TRBD2 agrees at 15 bases. The CDR3 is 18 residues long. Trimming removed 3 bases from V and 0 bases from J; junction bases left unmatched: 6. In germline, CDR1 is DFQATT, CDR2 SNEGSKA (reference sequence).

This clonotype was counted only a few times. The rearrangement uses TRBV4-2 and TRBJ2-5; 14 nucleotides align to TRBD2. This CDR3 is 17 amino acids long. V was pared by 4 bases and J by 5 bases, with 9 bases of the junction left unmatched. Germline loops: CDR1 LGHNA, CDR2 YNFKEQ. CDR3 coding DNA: TGTGCCAGCAGCCTCGGGACTAGCGGGAGTTTCGGGGAGACCCAGTACTTC. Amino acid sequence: CASSLGTSGSFGETQYF.

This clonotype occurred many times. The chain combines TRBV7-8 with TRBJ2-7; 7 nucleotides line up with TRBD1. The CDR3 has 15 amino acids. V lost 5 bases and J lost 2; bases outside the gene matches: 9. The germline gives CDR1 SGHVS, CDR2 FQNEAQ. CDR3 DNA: TGTGCCAGCAGCCCCCGTTATGACAGGGCCTACGAGCAGTACTTC. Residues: CASSPRYDRAYEQYF.

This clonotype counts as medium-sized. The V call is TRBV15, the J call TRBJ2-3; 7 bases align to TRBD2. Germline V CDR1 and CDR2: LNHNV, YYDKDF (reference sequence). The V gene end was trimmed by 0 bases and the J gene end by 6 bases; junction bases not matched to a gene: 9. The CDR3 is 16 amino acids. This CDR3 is CATSRDRGLSSDTQYF. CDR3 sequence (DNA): TGTGCCACCAGCAGAGATCGGGGACTATCCTCGGATACGCAGTATTTT.